This T cell receptor (beta chain) was sequenced in a study of cytomegalovirus exposure and HLA in healthy donors. This clone was observed a handful of times. Donors were drawn from the approximately 130-subject validation cohort, separate from the 666-subject first cohort. Only in-frame clones appear in the TCRdb table, and some are missing; sequencing was by immunoSEQ multiplex PCR. The table lists some 130,000 clones, more than 70% of them singletons. The CDR3 has 14 amino acids. Germline values: CDR1 SNHLY, CDR2 FYNNEI. Trimming cost V 5 bases and J 8 bases; bases outside gene matches: 7. The source material was PBMCs. The chain recombines TRBV2 with TRBJ1-2; 11 nucleotides match TRBD1. The clonotype comes from a man aged 25-40 years in good health and CMV-seronegative. DNA of the CDR3: TGTGCCAGCAGTCGGGACAGGGGGAGGGAAGGCTACACCTTC. It specifies CASSRDRGREGYTF.